Here is one T cell receptor beta chain with its context. Germline and junction disagree at one end, which may indicate a read error. Original processing methods: From reference gene primer amplification, estimates of nucleated cell counts were derived. The assay was immunoSEQ multiplex PCR, and TCRdb's table has in-frame clones only and misses some. For V, J and clone size, that table is used; D and trimming come from the DNA. The sample lists around 250,000 clones, around four fifths occurring once. This sample is drawn from a study of blood T cell repertoires in COVID-19. In the study overall: Sites in the United States, Italy and Spain provided acute and convalescent COVID-19 samples. T cells, B-cell-depleted T cells, or PBMCs provided the cDNA or gDNA that served as material.

The material sequenced was peripheral blood. This clonotype originated in a man aged 55 to 69 who had recovered from COVID-19.

Here the CDR3 reads CATNRDLRPPDEKLFF. The CDR3 bases are TGTGCCACCAACAGAGATTTGAGGCCCCCTGATGAAAAACTGTTTTTT. This chain links TRBV15 with TRBJ1-4; no reliable D call. The CDR3 is made up of 16 amino acids. CDR1 LNHNV and CDR2 YYDKDF come from the germline V gene (reference sequence).